Following are 22 T cell receptor beta chains from one sample sequenced in a study of response to subunit inactivated influenza vaccine. Via MiXCR, TCRdb re-called the RT-PCR reads, giving one row per CDR3 protein. Among around 530,000 distinct CDR3 sequences listed, 12% were seen once. This specimen consisted of PBMCs from blood, obtained on the day of vaccination. These receptors originate from a man aged 45-65 years who received an inactivated influenza vaccine.

The genes are TRBV2 and TRBJ2-3; tentative D call: TRBD2 (6 bases). The CDR3 loop spans 14 amino acids. Trimming took off 5 bases at V and 6 bases at J, with 15 bases between the two ends. Germline values: CDR1 SNHLY, CDR2 FYNNEI. In DNA form, the CDR3 reads TGTGCCAGCAGTTTAGTACTTGGAGGGGATACGCAGTATTTT. This translates into CASSLVLGGDTQYF. Together with reference TRBV2 and TRBJ2-3, the CDR3 gives the full variable domain: EPEVTQTPSHQVTQMGQEVILRCVPISNHLYFYWYRQILGQKVEFLVSFYNNEISEKSEIFDDQFSVERPDGSNFTLKIRSTKLEDSAMYFCASSLVLGGDTQYFGPGTRLTVL.

J is TRBJ2-1 and V is TRBV11-2, with TRBD1 matching over 9 bases. The CDR3 consists of 16 residues. Germline CDR1 SGHAT, CDR2 FQNNGV. V gave up 1 base and J gave up 9 bases; unmatched junction bases: 10. The CDR3 nucleotides read TGTGCCAGCAGCTTAGGTCGAGGACAGGGGTTAGGTGAGCAGTTCTTC. It encodes CASSLGRGQGLGEQFF.

V is TRBV19 and J is TRBJ2-3; 7 nucleotides line up with TRBD2. With 6 bases clipped from V and 0 bases from J, the junction kept 9 bases outside the gene matches. Per the germline V gene, CDR1 is LNHDA and CDR2 is SQIVND (reference sequence). This CDR3 is 16 amino acids long. CDR3 sequence: CASSTSGGPSTDTQYF. CDR3 sequence (DNA): TGTGCCAGTAGCACATCGGGGGGACCTAGCACAGATACGCAGTATTTT.

The table lists this clonotype with many counts. This chain connects TRBV5-6 to TRBJ2-2; unclear D gene. CDR1 is SGHDT, CDR2 YYEEEE, per germline. With 0 bases removed from V and 1 base from J, the gap between germline ends came to 7 bases. This CDR3 is built from 15 residues. CDR3: CASSLALENTGELFF. In DNA form, the CDR3 reads TGTGCCAGCAGCTTGGCCTTAGAGAACACCGGGGAGCTGTTTTTT.

V usage is TRBV11-2 and J usage is TRBJ2-2; 8 bases line up with TRBD1. The V segment lost 6 bases and the J segment 0 bases; nucleotides outside the gene matches: 9. The CDR3 is 17 residues long. Germline assignment: CDR1 SGHAT and CDR2 FQNNGV. CDR3 loop: CASRTDRGRPNTGELFF. The CDR3 DNA is TGTGCCAGCAGGACCGACAGGGGAAGGCCGAACACCGGGGAGCTGTTTTTT.

There are many counts of this clonotype. The gene calls are TRBV28 and TRBJ1-5; D may be TRBD1 (6 bases). Trimming cost V 6 bases and J 3 bases, with 12 bases left between them. CDR3 length: 14 amino acids. Germline V lookup: CDR1 MDHEN, CDR2 SYDVKM. The CDR3 sequence is CASRDRRFNQPQHF. The CDR3 DNA sequence: TGTGCCAGCAGGGACAGACGGTTCAATCAGCCCCAGCATTTT.

This chain links TRBV30 with TRBJ2-5; D might be TRBD1 (5 bases). Trimming took 3 bases from V and 5 from J, leaving 13 bases between them. This CDR3 spans 13 amino acids. The V gene's germline CDR1 is GTSNPN and CDR2 SVGIG (reference sequence). This CDR3 reads CAWSGRVGETQYF. In DNA, the CDR3 is TGTGCCTGGAGCGGCAGGGTGGGGGAGACCCAGTACTTC.

This clonotype was seen at least ten times. The chain recombines TRBV9 with TRBJ2-1; no clear D. The germline V and J ends were trimmed by 3 bases and 5 bases, with 6 bases remaining between them. The germline gives CDR1 SGDLS, CDR2 YYNGEE. The CDR3 is 12 residues long. The CDR3 region has the DNA TGTGCCAGCAGCGCCCATAACAATGAGCAGTTCTTC. It is translated as CASSAHNNEQFF.

The rearrangement links TRBV6-1 to TRBJ2-7, with 8 bases identical to TRBD2. V trimming: 6 bases; J trimming: 2 bases; junction bases outside the gene matches: 9. The CDR3 sequence is 15 residues long. Germline V CDR1 and CDR2: MNHNS, SASEGT. This chain's CDR3 is CASSGLGGEAYEQYF. CDR3 coding DNA: TGTGCCAGCAGCGGACTCGGGGGGGAAGCCTACGAGCAGTACTTC.

The rearrangement uses TRBV3-1 and TRBJ2-7; 7 nucleotides align to TRBD1. Germline CDR1 LGHDT, CDR2 YNNKEL (reference sequence). This CDR3 spans 15 amino acids. V lost 0 bases to trimming and J lost 2 bases; unmatched junction nucleotides: 4. The CDR3 sequence is CASSQDAGGPYEQYF. The CDR3 coding sequence is TGTGCCAGCAGCCAAGATGCAGGGGGTCCCTACGAGCAGTACTTC.

Ten or more counts support this clonotype. V usage is TRBV7-2 and J usage is TRBJ2-7, with 10 bases matching TRBD2. Trimming took 6 bases from V and 4 from J; bases not matched to a gene: 3. The length of the CDR3 is 13 residues. CDR1 is SGHTA, CDR2 FQGNSA, per germline. CDR3 in amino acids: CASSLLAGYEQYF. CDR3 DNA: TGTGCCAGCAGTTTACTAGCGGGGTACGAGCAGTACTTC.

The rearrangement uses TRBV19 and TRBJ2-1; 11 bases map to TRBD2. V was pared by 4 bases and J by 3 bases, with 5 bases of the junction left unmatched. This CDR3 has 16 residues. CDR1 is LNHDA and CDR2 is SQIVND in the germline V gene (reference sequence). The CDR3 DNA sequence: TGTGCCAGTAGTAGAACTAGCGGGAGCGGCTACAATGAGCAGTTCTTC. It specifies CASSRTSGSGYNEQFF.

The chain uses TRBV12-3 or TRBV12-4 and TRBJ2-2, with 8 positions matching TRBD1. There are 14 residues in the CDR3. With V trimmed by 5 bases and J by 3 bases, 2 bases remained unmatched. CDR3 in DNA: TGTGCCAGCAGTCCGACAGGGGACACCGGGGAGCTGTTTTTT. This codes for CASSPTGDTGELFF.

This clonotype was counted between two and nine times. The rearrangement uses TRBV5-1 and TRBJ1-6, with unresolved D. Germline CDR1 reads SGHRS; CDR2 reads YFSETQ. There are 13 residues in the CDR3. The V end was cut by 5 bases, the J end by 5 bases, with 8 bases between. The CDR3 loop is CASRRFDNSPLHF. The CDR3 DNA reads TGCGCCAGCAGAAGGTTTGATAATTCACCCCTCCACTTT.

The chain employs TRBV5-1 and TRBJ1-4; D possibly corresponds to TRBD1 (5 bases). CDR3 length: 13 residues. The germline V gene has CDR1 SGHRS and CDR2 YFSETQ. Trimming cost V 8 bases and J 6 bases, with 14 bases left between them. CDR3 DNA sequence: TGCGCCAGTCGGGCGCGGGGGGATGAAAAACTGTTTTTT. This encodes CASRARGDEKLFF.

In this sample, this clonotype turned up once. The chain has TRBV7-2 and TRBJ2-5; possible D gene TRBD1, 6 bases. The CDR3 loop spans 13 amino acids. V dropped 5 bases and J dropped 7 bases, with 14 bases sitting between them. Germline loops: CDR1 SGHTA, CDR2 FQGNSA. In DNA form, the CDR3 reads TGTGCCAGCAGCGCTGACAGGTTCGGGACCCAGTACTTC. Its protein product is CASSADRFGTQYF.

V is TRBV12-3 or TRBV12-4 and J is TRBJ1-3; D remains ambiguous. V was clipped by 7 bases and J by 0 bases, with 16 bases between them. The CDR3 has 16 amino acids. As DNA, the CDR3 is TGTGCCAGCACCCACCCTGGGGAGGGCTCTGGAAACACCATATATTTT. This translates into CASTHPGEGSGNTIYF.

This clonotype came up many times. The chain employs TRBV12-3 or TRBV12-4 and TRBJ2-2; D uncertain. V lost 5 bases and J lost 5, with 9 bases in between. The CDR3 consists of 13 residues. The CDR3 sequence: CASSPPLTGELFF. CDR3 bases: TGTGCCAGCAGTCCACCGTTAACCGGGGAGCTGTTTTTT.

This clonotype was detected only a few times. The chain employs TRBV7-9 and TRBJ2-7; the D gene is possibly TRBD2 (7 bases). The ends were cut back, 3 bases at V and 3 bases at J, with 21 bases in the middle. The length of the CDR3 is 17 residues. Germline CDR1 SEHNR, CDR2 FQNEAQ (reference sequence). This chain's CDR3 is CASSFPPTGGSFYEQYF. In DNA, the CDR3 is TGTGCCAGCAGCTTCCCCCCCACGGGGGGCTCCTTCTACGAGCAGTACTTC.

For the CDR3, the DNA is TGCAGTGCTAGTGATGATCCCTCCGCCTACGAGCAGTACTTC. It translates to CSASDDPSAYEQYF. The V call is TRBV20-1, the J call TRBJ2-7, with D unclear. CDR3 length: 14 residues. CDR1 is DFQATT, CDR2 SNEGSKA, per germline (reference sequence). V lost 3 bases and J 2 bases, leaving 14 bases between the germline ends.

This clonotype was seen a handful of times. The chain has TRBV9 and TRBJ2-5, with D uncertain. CDR3 length equals 14 residues. CDR1 and CDR2 from the germline V gene are SGDLS and YYNGEE. V was clipped by 3 bases and J by 5 bases, with 14 bases between them. The DNA for the CDR3 is TGTGCCAGCAGCGAGTCCCCCCAGACTGAGACCCAGTACTTC. Its protein is CASSESPQTETQYF.

This clonotype occurred many times. This chain connects TRBV5-5 to TRBJ2-3; the D is unclear. Germline CDR1 and CDR2: SGHKS and YYEKEE (reference sequence). The CDR3 consists of 14 residues. Trimming took off 1 base at V and 2 bases at J, with 8 bases between the two ends. CDR3: CASSLSQLTDTQYF. The CDR3 coding sequence is TGTGCCAGCAGCTTGTCTCAGCTCACAGATACGCAGTATTTT.